A single sample is the source of the 31 T cell receptor beta chains below, sequenced in a study of T cell responses to AZD1222 COVID-19 vaccine. This table comes from immunoSEQ multiplex PCR, and its TCRdb copy is limited to in-frame clones, with some not included. The sample yields about 150,000 clones, roughly 92% seen once. Sequencing used peripheral blood, obtained on day 0 of AZD1222 vaccination. These TCRs come from an adult in good health.

V and J are TRBV3-1 (or the pseudogene TRBV3-2) and TRBJ1-4; D gene unclear. Per germline, CDR1 LGHDT and CDR2 YNNKEL (reference sequence). This CDR3 contains 16 residues. Trimming shortened V by 0 bases and J by 5 bases, and 13 bases separated the two germline ends. The CDR3, as DNA: TGTGCCAGCAGCCAAGATCGGGCCAGAGAGAATGAAAAACTGTTTTTT. Amino acids: CASSQDRARENEKLFF.

This chain connects TRBV3-1 (or the pseudogene TRBV3-2) to TRBJ2-6; 7 bases fit TRBD1. V was clipped by 1 base and J by 3 bases; unmatched bases: 0. The CDR3 totals 15 residues. Germline loops: CDR1 LGHDT, CDR2 YNNKEL (reference sequence). Here the CDR3 reads CASSQGQGGANVLTF. CDR3 in DNA: TGTGCCAGCAGCCAAGGACAGGGTGGGGCCAACGTCCTGACTTTC.

The chain uses TRBV11-2 and TRBJ2-4; D may be TRBD1 (6 bases). The V end lost 0 bases, the J end lost 6 bases, and 9 bases lay between the germline ends. The CDR3 has 14 residues. Germline CDR1 is SGHAT and CDR2 is FQNNGV. The CDR3 is CASSLDGRGNIQYF. CDR3 in DNA: TGTGCCAGCAGCTTAGACGGCAGGGGAAACATTCAGTACTTC.

The CDR3 bases are TGCGCCAGCAGGGCAGGGGGAACCGGGGAGCTGTTTTTT. Its protein is CASRAGGTGELFF. The rearrangement uses TRBV5-1 and TRBJ2-2, with 7 nucleotides matching TRBD1. Germline V gene lookup returns CDR1 SGHRS and CDR2 YFSETQ. J was trimmed by 5 bases and V by 5 bases; bases with no gene match: 3. This CDR3 region has 13 residues.

The genes are TRBV29-1 and TRBJ1-1, with D unclear. The V and J ends lost 0 bases and 0 bases respectively, with 5 bases between them. CDR3 length: 13 residues. Germline V gives CDR1 SQVTM, CDR2 ANQGSEA. In nucleotides, the CDR3 is TGCAGCGTTGAAGATCACATGAACACTGAAGCTTTCTTT. The encoded protein is CSVEDHMNTEAFF.

This clone showed up just a few times. The V call is TRBV7-2, the J call TRBJ2-7; TRBD2 matches at 8 bases. CDR1 is SGHTA, CDR2 FQGNSA, per germline. This CDR3 spans 18 amino acids. Trimming took 0 bases from V and 2 from J; bases not matched to a gene: 12. The CDR3 sequence: CASSLALMRAGGAYEQYF. DNA of the CDR3: TGTGCCAGCAGCTTAGCGCTGATGAGGGCGGGGGGCGCCTACGAGCAGTACTTC.

The chain uses TRBV27 and TRBJ2-1; perhaps TRBD2 as D (5 bases). The germline gives CDR1 MNHEY, CDR2 SMNVEV (reference sequence). V shed 2 bases and J shed 7 bases, with 9 bases lying between them. This CDR3 has 13 residues. The chain's CDR3 is CASSLTLGNEQFF. In DNA form, the CDR3 reads TGTGCCAGCAGTTTAACACTAGGGAATGAGCAGTTCTTC.

This rearrangement joins TRBV19 to TRBJ1-4; D is undetermined. Germline V gene sequence: CDR1 LNHDA, CDR2 SQIVND (reference sequence). This CDR3 has 17 residues. Trimming took 5 bases from V and 4 from J, leaving 20 bases between them. CDR3: CASSAEKKTWFNEKLFF. CDR3 in DNA: TGTGCCAGTAGTGCGGAAAAGAAGACGTGGTTTAATGAAAAACTGTTTTTT.

This clone appeared once. This rearrangement joins TRBV5-4 to TRBJ2-7; 8 bases match TRBD1. V lost 2 bases, J lost 6 bases, and 7 bases stayed unmatched. The CDR3 runs to 14 residues. Germline values: CDR1 SGHNT, CDR2 YYREEE (reference sequence). The CDR3 loop reads CASSFWTGSSEQYF. In DNA, the CDR3 is TGTGCCAGCAGCTTTTGGACAGGGTCGAGCGAGCAGTACTTC.

The J gene is TRBJ2-7, the V gene TRBV5-8; D is possibly TRBD2 (6 bases). The CDR3 has 14 residues. V lost 1 base and J lost 1, with 9 bases in between. Germline loops: CDR1 SGHTS, CDR2 YDEGEE. The CDR3, as DNA: TGTGCCAGCAGCTTGAGGGAGGTATCCTACGAGCAGTACTTC. It translates to CASSLREVSYEQYF.

This chain connects TRBV19 to TRBJ2-5; 9 bases fit TRBD2. Germline-derived CDR1 and CDR2 are LNHDA and SQIVND (reference sequence). After removal of 4 bases from V and 4 bases from J, the junction contained 10 bases not matched to a gene. The length of the CDR3 is 16 residues. The DNA of the CDR3 is TGTGCCAGTAGTAAGGGGACTAGCAGCCGAGTAGAGACCCAGTACTTC. Encoded protein: CASSKGTSSRVETQYF.

The V gene is TRBV19, the J gene TRBJ2-3; tentative D call: TRBD1 (5 bases). This CDR3 contains 17 residues. Per the germline V gene, CDR1 is LNHDA and CDR2 is SQIVND (reference sequence). Between the trimmed V and J ends, which lost 4 bases and 4 bases, there was a span of 21 bases. This chain's CDR3 is CASSKGFGPQAPDTQYF. For the CDR3, the DNA is TGTGCCAGTAGTAAGGGGTTTGGACCCCAAGCCCCAGATACGCAGTATTTT. Combining the CDR3 with reference TRBV19 and TRBJ2-3 gives the whole variable domain DGGITQSPKYLFRKEGQNVTLSCEQNLNHDAMYWYRQDPGQGLRLIYYSQIVNDFQKGDIAEGYSVSREKKESFPLTVTSAQKNPTAFYLCASSKGFGPQAPDTQYFGPGTRLTVL.

This CDR3 reads CASSFQFGGGNEQFF. The CDR3 DNA reads as TGTGCCAGCAGCTTTCAGTTCGGCGGGGGTAATGAGCAGTTCTTC. V gene TRBV5-4 combines with J gene TRBJ2-1, with TRBD2 identical over 7 bases. This CDR3 spans 15 amino acids. After removal of 2 bases from V and 7 bases from J, the junction contained 9 bases not matched to a gene. Germline CDR1 reads SGHNT; CDR2 reads YYREEE (reference sequence).

The chain uses TRBV9 and TRBJ2-5; 10 bases fit TRBD2. CDR3 size: 15 residues. Germline CDR1 is SGDLS and CDR2 is YYNGEE. Unmatched junction bases numbered 4, after V lost 4 bases and J lost 1 base. The CDR3 loop reads CASSYSGGTQETQYF. The CDR3 DNA follows: TGTGCCAGCAGCTATAGCGGGGGGACCCAAGAGACCCAGTACTTC. Full variable domain (remainder filled in from reference TRBV9 and TRBJ2-5): DSGVTQTPKHLITATGQRVTLRCSPRSGDLSVYWYQQSLDQGLQFLIQYYNGEERAKGNILERFSAQQFPDLHSELNLSSLELGDSALYFCASSYSGGTQETQYFGPGTRLLVL.

This sequence joins TRBV7-2 and TRBJ1-2, with 7 positions matching TRBD1. J gave up 1 base and V 1 base, and 6 bases lay outside the gene matches. The CDR3 has 16 residues. Germline loops: CDR1 SGHTA, CDR2 FQGNSA. CDR3 in amino acids: CASSLGGTANNYGYTF. CDR3 DNA sequence: TGTGCCAGCAGCTTAGGAGGGACAGCTAATAACTATGGCTACACCTTC.

This clone was recorded only once. This chain joins TRBV10-3 and TRBJ1-2; maybe TRBD1 (5 bases). V was cut by 4 bases and J by 7 bases, with 13 bases left in between. The CDR3 loop spans 13 amino acids. Per the germline V gene, CDR1 is ENHRY and CDR2 is SYGVKD. This chain's CDR3 is CAISVRDGGGYTF. CDR3 DNA: TGTGCCATCAGTGTCAGGGATGGTGGTGGCTACACCTTC.

The V call is TRBV9, the J call TRBJ2-5; 11 positions agree with TRBD1. The CDR3 is made up of 16 amino acids. V lost 2 bases, J lost 2 bases, and 5 bases stayed unmatched. In germline, CDR1 is SGDLS, CDR2 YYNGEE. The DNA of the CDR3 is TGTGCCAGCAGCGTGGGGGACAGGGGGGCTCAAGAGACCCAGTACTTC. It translates to CASSVGDRGAQETQYF.

V and J are TRBV7-2 and TRBJ1-2, with unresolved D. There are 15 residues in the CDR3. CDR1 is SGHTA and CDR2 is FQGNSA in the germline V gene. Trimming removed 1 base at V and 7 bases at J, with 16 bases between. As DNA, the CDR3 is TGTGCCAGCAGCTTAGGGGTCCCTACAACTCCTGGCTACACCTTC. This gives the protein CASSLGVPTTPGYTF.

The J gene is TRBJ1-1, the V gene TRBV19; no firm D call. Trimming removed 1 base at V and 1 base at J, with 13 bases between. The CDR3 loop spans 16 amino acids. The germline V gene encodes CDR1 LNHDA and CDR2 SQIVND (reference sequence). The CDR3 sequence is CASSIVPETWNTEAFF. The CDR3 nucleotides are TGTGCCAGTAGTATAGTACCCGAGACCTGGAACACTGAAGCTTTCTTT.

V usage is TRBV7-2 and J usage is TRBJ1-1; D unclear. Between the trimmed V and J ends, which lost 2 bases and 3 bases, there was a span of 22 bases. The length of the CDR3 is 18 residues. Germline CDR1 reads SGHTA; CDR2 reads FQGNSA. The CDR3 region is CASSLRPPWEAIYTEAFF. The CDR3 DNA is TGTGCCAGCAGCTTACGTCCCCCCTGGGAGGCGATATACACTGAAGCTTTCTTT.

The chain is built from TRBV3-1 (or the pseudogene TRBV3-2) and TRBJ2-7; tentative D call: TRBD2 (5 bases). Trimming cost V 2 bases and J 0 bases, with 8 bases left between them. Per the germline V gene, CDR1 is LGHDT and CDR2 is YNNKEL (reference sequence). This CDR3 is built from 14 residues. CDR3 nucleotide sequence: TGTGCCAGCAGCCAACTAGGGAGCTCCTACGAGCAGTACTTC. This encodes CASSQLGSSYEQYF.

The rearrangement uses TRBV28 and TRBJ1-6; the D gene is possibly TRBD1 (6 bases). Between the trimmed V and J ends, which lost 5 bases and 13 bases, there was a span of 18 bases. The CDR3 covers 14 residues. Germline V gene data show CDR1 as MDHEN and CDR2 as SYDVKM. CDR3 region: CASSHRQAPRPLHF. The CDR3 coding sequence is TGTGCCAGCAGTCACCGACAGGCCCCCCGCCCCCTCCACTTT.

This chain uses TRBV5-1 with TRBJ1-4; D call uncertain. From germline, CDR1 is SGHRS and CDR2 YFSETQ. This CDR3 has 14 residues. The germline V and J ends were trimmed by 2 bases and 1 base, with 6 bases remaining between them. CDR3 coding DNA: TGCGCCAGCAGCTTAACAAGAACTAATGAAAAACTGTTTTTT. Protein product: CASSLTRTNEKLFF.

The genes are TRBV6-2 or TRBV6-3 and TRBJ1-5, with D unclear. Trimming removed 0 bases at V and 9 bases at J, with 12 bases between. CDR3 length: 14 amino acids. From germline, CDR1 is MNHEY and CDR2 SVGEGT. The CDR3 loop reads CASSYSGLNVPQHF. CDR3 nucleotide sequence: TGTGCCAGCAGTTACTCAGGGCTTAACGTGCCCCAGCATTTT.

This chain joins TRBV12-3 or TRBV12-4 and TRBJ1-5; D is ambiguous. The CDR3 contains 13 residues. Trimming removed 4 bases from V and 4 bases from J, with 8 bases in between. CDR3 DNA: TGTGCCAGCAGTTGGACCGTTAATCAGCCCCAGCATTTT. Its translation: CASSWTVNQPQHF.

In this sample, this clone turned up once. The chain employs TRBV5-1 and TRBJ2-7, with TRBD1 matching 9 bases. Trimming took 0 bases from V and 5 from J; bases not matched to a gene: 6. There are 15 residues in the CDR3. Germline V gene data show CDR1 as SGHRS and CDR2 as YFSETQ. DNA for the CDR3: TGCGCCAGCAGCTTGGATGGACAGGGGAACAACGAGCAGTACTTC. It codes for CASSLDGQGNNEQYF.

The gene calls are TRBV6-5 and TRBJ1-2; D gene ambiguous. Per germline, CDR1 MNHEY and CDR2 SVGAGI. The ends were cut back, 2 bases at V and 0 bases at J, with 13 bases in the middle. The CDR3 length is 16 residues. CDR3 coding DNA: TGTGCCAGCAGTTACAGGGCTGGGTCGGCTAACTATGGCTACACCTTC. It is translated as CASSYRAGSANYGYTF.

This clone was seen a handful of times. The V and J genes are TRBV11-2 and TRBJ1-1; tentative D call: TRBD1 (6 bases). The CDR3 length is 16 residues. V was trimmed by 1 base and J by 6 bases, leaving 18 bases between them. Germline-derived CDR1 and CDR2 are SGHAT and FQNNGV. Here the CDR3 reads CASSLGSGGGDPEAFF. Written as DNA, the CDR3 is TGTGCCAGCAGCTTAGGTAGTGGGGGGGGCGACCCTGAAGCTTTCTTT.

This chain uses TRBV28 with TRBJ1-1; D is possibly TRBD1 (6 bases). Trimming cost V 6 bases and J 11 bases, with 22 bases left between them. CDR3 length: 14 residues. Per the germline V gene, CDR1 is MDHEN and CDR2 is SYDVKM. The CDR3 loop reads CASSAPGHLPGAFF. CDR3 coding DNA: TGTGCCAGCAGCGCACCGGGACACCTACCTGGGGCTTTCTTT.

The rearrangement uses TRBV5-4 and TRBJ1-1; 8 nucleotides line up with TRBD1. The junction had 14 bases not matched to a gene; V was cut back by 1 base and J by 3 bases. In germline, CDR1 is SGHNT, CDR2 YYREEE (reference sequence). The CDR3 contains 18 residues. The DNA of the CDR3 is TGTGCCAGCAGCTTGCCCCCCTTTGGACAGGGCCCCGACACTGAAGCTTTCTTT. Protein sequence: CASSLPPFGQGPDTEAFF.

This clone was detected only once. The chain is built from TRBV28 and TRBJ2-5; 12 nucleotides align to TRBD2. V lost 10 bases and J lost 5; bases outside the gene matches: 11. The germline V gene encodes CDR1 MDHEN and CDR2 SYDVKM. This CDR3 contains 15 residues. This chain's CDR3 is CATVFLTSGSETQYF. The CDR3 bases are TGTGCCACCGTTTTTTTGACTAGCGGGAGTGAGACCCAGTACTTC.